These 28 T cell receptor beta chains share one sample of origin, sequenced in a study of PD-1 blockade in classical Hodgkin lymphoma. All patients experienced relapse after autologous stem cell transplantation, and brentuximab vedotin exposure was variable. CD4+ T cells were purified from thawed PBMCs by magnetic negative selection. Repertoires were generated with immunoSEQ multiplex PCR, while TCRdb's copy carries only in-frame clones and drops some. The sample consists of approximately 25,000 clones, 84% of them appearing once. The material was CD4+ T cells from blood, obtained at baseline. The receptors come from a human donor with classical Hodgkin lymphoma.

The rearrangement uses TRBV27 and TRBJ2-7, with 8 positions matching TRBD1. Per the germline V gene, CDR1 is MNHEY and CDR2 is SMNVEV (reference sequence). Losses at the gene ends were 10 bases for V and 5 bases for J; bases not matched to a gene: 10. This CDR3 comprises 13 residues. The CDR3 DNA follows: TGTGCCACCGGGAGACAGGGGTCTGACGAGCAGTACTTC. Protein: CATGRQGSDEQYF.

The chain combines TRBV5-1 with TRBJ1-4, with 7 positions matching TRBD1. Germline loops: CDR1 SGHRS, CDR2 YFSETQ. The V segment lost 3 bases and the J segment 10 bases; nucleotides outside the gene matches: 9. CDR3 length: 14 amino acids. The CDR3 here is CASSSTGQRVKLFF. CDR3 in DNA: TGCGCCAGCAGCTCGACAGGGCAGCGCGTAAAACTGTTTTTT.

The chain joins TRBV5-3 to TRBJ1-1; D is ambiguous. TRBV5-3 is designated an ORF whose function remains uncertain. This CDR3 region has 12 residues. V lost 4 bases, J lost 1 base, and 5 bases lay in between. CDR3 DNA sequence: TGTGCCAGAAGCCTCGGGAACACTGAAGCTTTCTTT. The encoded protein is CARSLGNTEAFF.

V gene TRBV19 combines with J gene TRBJ2-4; D is uncertain. The CDR3 runs to 16 residues. V dropped 1 base and J dropped 5 bases, with 15 bases sitting between them. The germline V gene has CDR1 LNHDA and CDR2 SQIVND (reference sequence). CDR3 region: CASSIGPTVPQNIQYF. CDR3 in DNA: TGTGCCAGTAGTATAGGTCCCACCGTGCCGCAAAACATTCAGTACTTC.

The chain joins TRBV25-1 to TRBJ1-2; 9 bases agree with TRBD1. V lost 5 bases and J lost 4; bases outside the gene matches: 14. Germline V gene data show CDR1 as MGHDK and CDR2 as SYGVNS. This CDR3 is 17 amino acids long. As DNA, the CDR3 is TGTGCCAGCAGTCTAGGTGGAGGGACAGGGATCGTCTATGGCTACACCTTC. It yields the protein CASSLGGGTGIVYGYTF.

The chain links TRBV19 to TRBJ2-5, with 9 positions matching TRBD1. Germline V gives CDR1 LNHDA, CDR2 SQIVND (reference sequence). With V trimmed by 5 bases and J by 10 bases, 11 bases remained unmatched. CDR3 size: 14 residues. The CDR3 here is CASSLGQGGTGQYF. The CDR3 DNA is TGTGCCAGTAGTCTGGGACAGGGCGGGACGGGCCAGTACTTC.

The rearrangement links TRBV11-3 to TRBJ2-3; 9 bases map to TRBD2. Unmatched junction bases numbered 3, after V lost 4 bases and J lost 4 bases. The CDR3 covers 14 residues. Germline lookup yields CDR1 SGHNT and CDR2 YENEEA. CDR3 sequence reads: CASSSASGADTQYF. The DNA of the CDR3 is TGTGCCAGCAGCTCGGCTAGCGGGGCAGATACGCAGTATTTT. Looking up the rest from reference TRBV11-3 and TRBJ2-3 gives the full variable domain: EAGVVQSPRYKIIEKKQPVAFWCNPISGHNTLYWYLQNLGQGPELLIRYENEEAVDDSQLPKDRFSAERLKGVDSTLKIQPAELGDSAVYLCASSSASGADTQYFGPGTRLTVL.

The chain links TRBV6-4 to TRBJ1-2; 10 nucleotides line up with TRBD1. This CDR3 is 13 amino acids long. In germline, CDR1 is MRHNA, CDR2 SNTAGT. V lost 6 bases and J lost 6; bases outside the gene matches: 4. The CDR3 sequence is CASRGQGTDGYTF. The DNA for the CDR3 is TGTGCCAGCAGGGGACAGGGGACAGATGGCTACACCTTC.

The chain carries TRBV7-3 and TRBJ2-2; 13 nucleotides align to TRBD2. Trimming took 3 bases from V and 4 from J; bases not matched to a gene: 14. This CDR3 is built from 20 residues. CDR1 SGHTA and CDR2 FQGTGA come from the germline V gene. The CDR3 DNA follows: TGTGCCAGCAGCTTTTTCCCACCGACTAGCGGGGGGTCGACCACCGGGGAGCTGTTTTTT. Its protein is CASSFFPPTSGGSTTGELFF.

The chain carries TRBV19 and TRBJ1-2, with TRBD1 identical over 8 bases. The junction had 2 bases not matched to a gene; V was cut back by 2 bases and J by 6 bases. The germline CDR1 and CDR2 sequences are LNHDA and SQIVND (reference sequence). The CDR3 runs 13 residues. Here the CDR3 reads CASSIQGADGYTF. The CDR3 coding sequence is TGTGCCAGTAGTATACAGGGGGCAGATGGCTACACCTTC. Full variable domain (rest looked up from reference TRBV19 and TRBJ1-2): DGGITQSPKYLFRKEGQNVTLSCEQNLNHDAMYWYRQDPGQGLRLIYYSQIVNDFQKGDIAEGYSVSREKKESFPLTVTSAQKNPTAFYLCASSIQGADGYTFGSGTRLTVV.

In this sample, this clone turned up a few times. The rearrangement uses TRBV9 and TRBJ1-3, with D unclear. With 0 bases removed from V and 3 bases from J, the gap between germline ends came to 7 bases. Germline V gene lookup returns CDR1 SGDLS and CDR2 YYNGEE. The CDR3 loop spans 14 amino acids. This chain's CDR3 is CASSVGADGNTIYF. CDR3 bases: TGTGCCAGCAGCGTAGGGGCAGATGGAAACACCATATATTTT.

This chain connects TRBV27 to TRBJ1-3; TRBD1 matches at 7 bases. V lost 5 bases and J lost 1; bases outside the gene matches: 8. The CDR3 spans 16 residues. Germline loops: CDR1 MNHEY, CDR2 SMNVEV (reference sequence). CDR3 nucleotides: TGTGCCAGCAGTCAGAACCGGGACAGTTCTGGAAACACCATATATTTT. Translation gives CASSQNRDSSGNTIYF.

Only a few counts were recorded for this clone. The identical CDR3 is also encoded by other nucleotide sequences in the sample. V is TRBV14 and J is TRBJ1-4; D is undetermined. CDR3 size: 11 residues. Germline V gives CDR1 SGHDN, CDR2 FVKESK. The V gene lost 1 base and the J gene lost 13 bases, with 7 bases spanning the gap. This chain's CDR3 is CASSQGRRLFF. For the CDR3, the DNA is TGTGCCAGCAGCCAAGGAAGAAGACTGTTTTTT. Supplemented by reference TRBV14 and TRBJ1-4, the full variable domain reads EAGVTQFPSHSVIEKGQTVTLRCDPISGHDNLYWYRRVMGKEIKFLLHFVKESKQDESGMPNNRFLAERTGGTYSTLKVQPAELEDSGVYFCASSQGRRLFFGSGTQLSVL.

J is TRBJ1-1 and V is TRBV14; TRBD1 agrees at 8 bases. The V gene's germline CDR1 is SGHDN and CDR2 FVKESK. Trimming cost V 3 bases and J 0 bases; bases outside gene matches: 12. CDR3 length: 18 residues. The CDR3 coding sequence is TGTGCCAGCAGCCAGCATCAGGGGGCGCGAGTCCTGAACACTGAAGCTTTCTTT. Translating gives CASSQHQGARVLNTEAFF. The variable domain in full, completed from reference TRBV14 and TRBJ1-1, reads EAGVTQFPSHSVIEKGQTVTLRCDPISGHDNLYWYRRVMGKEIKFLLHFVKESKQDESGMPNNRFLAERTGGTYSTLKVQPAELEDSGVYFCASSQHQGARVLNTEAFFGQGTRLTVV.

V and J are TRBV4-2 and TRBJ2-7, with D perhaps TRBD1 (7 bases). The CDR3 runs to 15 residues. Germline values: CDR1 LGHNA, CDR2 YNFKEQ. The ends were cut back, 5 bases at V and 6 bases at J, with 20 bases in the middle. The CDR3 coding sequence is TGTGCCAGCAGCGTCACAGGGGCCCCGGAGGGCGAGCAGTACTTC. This encodes CASSVTGAPEGEQYF.

Only one count was recorded for this clone. Written as DNA, the CDR3 is TGTGCCATCAGTGAGTCTCTGGGACAGGGGGTGAACACCGGGGAGCTGTTTTTT. Protein product: CAISESLGQGVNTGELFF. The rearrangement links TRBV10-3 to TRBJ2-2; 11 bases map to TRBD1. The CDR3 length is 18 residues. Germline CDR1 is ENHRY and CDR2 is SYGVKD. J lost 1 base, V lost 0 bases, and 4 bases had no gene match.

The rearrangement links TRBV7-2 to TRBJ1-4; 9 nucleotides line up with TRBD1. The V gene's germline CDR1 is SGHTA and CDR2 FQGNSA. The V gene end was trimmed by 5 bases and the J gene end by 8 bases; junction bases not matched to a gene: 6. The CDR3 extends over 14 amino acids. The DNA for the CDR3 is TGTGCCAGCAGCCGACAGGGGGGAGAGGAAAAACTGTTTTTT. It yields the protein CASSRQGGEEKLFF. The full variable domain, with the rest looked up from reference TRBV7-2 and TRBJ1-4, is GAGVSQSPSNKVTEKGKDVELRCDPISGHTALYWYRQSLGQGLEFLIYFQGNSAPDKSGLPSDRFSAERTGGSVSTLTIQRTQQEDSAVYLCASSRQGGEEKLFFGSGTQLSVL.

The genes are TRBV18 and TRBJ2-1, with TRBD2 matching 11 bases. The CDR3 is 14 amino acids. Germline assignment: CDR1 KGHSH and CDR2 LQKENI. J gave up 8 bases and V 6 bases, and 6 bases lay outside the gene matches. In DNA form, the CDR3 reads TGTGCCAGCTCGCCGTTAGCGGGGGGGGATGAGCAGTTCTTC. Protein sequence: CASSPLAGGDEQFF.

This clone was seen just once. The chain uses TRBV18 and TRBJ2-1; 8 positions match TRBD1. Germline CDR1 and CDR2: KGHSH and LQKENI. Trimming cost V 9 bases and J 2 bases; bases outside gene matches: 9. The CDR3 has 15 residues. CDR3 region: CASRQGQQTYNEQFF. The CDR3 DNA reads as TGTGCCAGTCGACAGGGGCAGCAAACCTACAATGAGCAGTTCTTC.

The CDR3 reads CASSLRTSGDTQYF. The CDR3 nucleotides read TGTGCCAGCAGTTTAAGGACTAGCGGAGATACGCAGTATTTT. The chain is built from TRBV27 and TRBJ2-3; 10 positions agree with TRBD2. Germline-derived CDR1 and CDR2 are MNHEY and SMNVEV (reference sequence). With V trimmed by 2 bases and J by 5 bases, 1 base remained unmatched. The CDR3 is made up of 14 amino acids.

V and J are TRBV19 and TRBJ2-5, with D maybe TRBD2 (5 bases). Between the trimmed V and J ends, which lost 5 bases and 5 bases, there was a span of 15 bases. CDR3 length: 14 residues. CDR1 LNHDA and CDR2 SQIVND come from the germline V gene (reference sequence). The CDR3 here is CASSPSGLAETQYF. The CDR3, as DNA: TGTGCCAGTAGTCCCTCCGGGCTAGCCGAGACCCAGTACTTC.

This chain joins TRBV20-1 and TRBJ1-2; D not resolved. V was pared by 2 bases and J by 8 bases, with 9 bases between. Looked up from germline, CDR1 is DFQATT and CDR2 is SNEGSKA (reference sequence). The CDR3 sequence is 11 residues long. CDR3 sequence: CSARFVGGYTF. The CDR3 region has the DNA TGCAGTGCTAGATTCGTTGGCGGCTACACCTTC.

The rearrangement links TRBV27 to TRBJ2-7; D call uncertain. The germline V gene encodes CDR1 MNHEY and CDR2 SMNVEV (reference sequence). The CDR3 is 14 amino acids. V was trimmed by 2 bases and J by 0 bases, leaving 8 bases between them. The CDR3 DNA reads as TGTGCCAGCAGTTTAAAAGGAAGCTCCTACGAGCAGTACTTC. Amino acid sequence: CASSLKGSSYEQYF.

The chain uses TRBV19 and TRBJ1-5; TRBD1 aligns across 7 bases. Germline CDR1 LNHDA, CDR2 SQIVND (reference sequence). The CDR3 has 13 residues. V lost 4 bases to trimming and J lost 4 bases; unmatched junction nucleotides: 1. The CDR3 DNA reads TGTGCCAGTAGTAAGACAGGGAATCAGCCCCAGCATTTT. Amino acids: CASSKTGNQPQHF. Together with reference TRBV19 and TRBJ1-5, the CDR3 gives the full variable domain: DGGITQSPKYLFRKEGQNVTLSCEQNLNHDAMYWYRQDPGQGLRLIYYSQIVNDFQKGDIAEGYSVSREKKESFPLTVTSAQKNPTAFYLCASSKTGNQPQHFGDGTRLSIL.

This chain uses TRBV5-1 with TRBJ2-6, with 13 nucleotides matching TRBD2. CDR1 is SGHRS and CDR2 is YFSETQ in the germline V gene. Germline trimming cut 2 bases from V and 2 bases from J; bases unmatched to any gene: 1. CDR3 size: 17 residues. CDR3 nucleotides: TGCGCCAGCAGCTTACTAGCGGGGGGGCCTGGGGCCAACGTCCTGACTTTC. Translation: CASSLLAGGPGANVLTF.

Concerning this clone: Other DNA sequences in this sample translate to the same CDR3. The rearrangement uses TRBV18 and TRBJ2-5; D unclear. The CDR3 contains 11 residues. The germline CDR1 and CDR2 sequences are KGHSH and LQKENI. The V end lost 2 bases, the J end lost 5 bases, and 3 bases lay between the germline ends. The CDR3 DNA reads TGTGCCAGCTCACCAGGGGAGACCCAGTACTTC. Translated, it gives CASSPGETQYF.

V usage is TRBV6-6 and J usage is TRBJ1-6, with 9 positions matching TRBD1. The germline V gene encodes CDR1 MNHNY and CDR2 SVGAGI (reference sequence). The CDR3 spans 15 residues. V lost 4 bases and J lost 6; bases outside the gene matches: 4. As DNA, the CDR3 is TGTGCCAGCAGTTTCGCGGACAGGGGTAATTCACCCCTCCACTTT. Translation gives CASSFADRGNSPLHF.

The chain carries TRBV5-1 and TRBJ2-2; D gene uncertain. This CDR3 has 14 amino acids. Germline CDR1 SGHRS, CDR2 YFSETQ. V was cut by 0 bases and J by 3 bases, with 6 bases left in between. Written as DNA, the CDR3 is TGCGCCAGCAGCTTGGACAGAGACACCGGGGAGCTGTTTTTT. It encodes CASSLDRDTGELFF.